This T cell receptor (beta chain) was recovered during a study of blood T cells in healthy people across ages. A second 7 to 11 cycle PCR used barcoded and J-beta primers. Each cDNA molecule carried a tag from a template-switch adaptor that contained 12 random nucleotides. Each CDR3 protein gets one entry after TCRdb re-called the 5' RACE reads with MiXCR. The data show around 600,000 distinct CDR3 sequences, roughly 48% seen once. Comments on this clonotype: Its cognate antigen is unknown.

Study findings and constraints: A roughly linear age-dependent decrease characterized TCR beta diversity per million T cells. Relative to aged donors, long-lived donors carried more naive CD4+ cells and displayed higher diversity.

The CDR3 covers 15 residues. The germline V gene has CDR1 SNHLY and CDR2 FYNNEI. V lost 3 bases, J lost 9 bases, and 9 bases stayed unmatched. The clonotype was recovered from a man older than 75 in good health. The sequenced material came from blood. The chain carries TRBV2 and TRBJ2-1, with 9 bases lining up with TRBD1. The CDR3 DNA is TGTGCCAGCAGTGAGGACTGGACAGGGGTTGGTGAGCAGTTCTTC. Its protein product is CASSEDWTGVGEQFF.